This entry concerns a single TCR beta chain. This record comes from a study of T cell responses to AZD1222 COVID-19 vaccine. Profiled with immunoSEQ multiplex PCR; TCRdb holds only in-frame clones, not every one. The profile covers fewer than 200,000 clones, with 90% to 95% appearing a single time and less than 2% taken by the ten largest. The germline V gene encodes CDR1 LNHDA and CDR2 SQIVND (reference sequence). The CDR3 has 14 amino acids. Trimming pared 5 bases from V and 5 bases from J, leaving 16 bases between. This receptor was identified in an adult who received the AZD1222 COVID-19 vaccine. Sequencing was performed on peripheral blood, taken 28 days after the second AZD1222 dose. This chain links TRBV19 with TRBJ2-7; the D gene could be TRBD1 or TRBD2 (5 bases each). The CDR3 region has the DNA TGTGCCAGTAGTCCCACGGGGCCGAGGGACGAGCAGTACTTC. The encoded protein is CASSPTGPRDEQYF.